This TCR beta chain originates from a study of shared clonotypes between healthy human individuals. Findings of the study overall: Genetic and exposure-history diversity was limited by the small donor number.

Details on this clone: Its target is not known.

Deep-level running was used for the assay. The repertoire was sequenced with immunoSEQ multiplex PCR; TCRdb's copy has only in-frame clones and lacks some. The sample holds over 2 million clones, 95% seen once. Germline loops: CDR1 MNHNY, CDR2 SVGAGI (reference sequence). V was clipped by 7 bases and J by 2 bases, with 14 bases between them. This CDR3 comprises 14 residues. The rearrangement joins TRBV6-6 to TRBJ2-5, with D perhaps TRBD1 or TRBD2 (5 bases each). This TCR came from a man between 18 and 29 years old in good health. Material: naive CD4+ T cells sorted from blood. Subset in this sample: CD45RA+ positively selected. DNA for the CDR3: TGTGCCAGCACAAAGGGGTGGGGGCAAGAGACCCAGTACTTC. It is translated as CASTKGWGQETQYF.